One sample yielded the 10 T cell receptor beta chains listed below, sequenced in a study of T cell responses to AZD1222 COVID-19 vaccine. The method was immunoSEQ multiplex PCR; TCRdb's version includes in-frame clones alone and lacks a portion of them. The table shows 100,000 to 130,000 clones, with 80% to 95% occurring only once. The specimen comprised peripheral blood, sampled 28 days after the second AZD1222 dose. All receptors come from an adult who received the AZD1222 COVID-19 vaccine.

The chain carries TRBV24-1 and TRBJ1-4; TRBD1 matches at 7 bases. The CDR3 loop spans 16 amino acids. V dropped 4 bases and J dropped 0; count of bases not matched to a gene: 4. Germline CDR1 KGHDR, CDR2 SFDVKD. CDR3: CATSEGTGATNEKLFF. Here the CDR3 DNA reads TGTGCCACCAGTGAAGGAACAGGGGCAACTAATGAAAAACTGTTTTTT.

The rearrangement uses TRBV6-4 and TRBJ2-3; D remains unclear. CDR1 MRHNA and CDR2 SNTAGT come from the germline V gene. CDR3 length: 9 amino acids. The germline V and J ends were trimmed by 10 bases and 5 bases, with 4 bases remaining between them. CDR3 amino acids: CATEDTQYF. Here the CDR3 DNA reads TGTGCCACAGAAGATACGCAGTATTTT.

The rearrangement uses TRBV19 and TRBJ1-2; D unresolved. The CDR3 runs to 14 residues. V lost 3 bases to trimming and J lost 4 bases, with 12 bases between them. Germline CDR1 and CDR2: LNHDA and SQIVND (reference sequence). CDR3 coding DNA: TGTGCCAGTAGTATGCCCTTGGAGGCCTATGGCTACACCTTC. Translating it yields CASSMPLEAYGYTF.

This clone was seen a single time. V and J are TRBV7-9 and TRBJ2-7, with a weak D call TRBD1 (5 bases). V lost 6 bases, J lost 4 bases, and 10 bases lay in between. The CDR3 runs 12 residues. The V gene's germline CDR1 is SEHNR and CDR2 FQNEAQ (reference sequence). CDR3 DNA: TGTGCCAGCAGGGCAGACAGATACGAGCAGTACTTC. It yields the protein CASRADRYEQYF.

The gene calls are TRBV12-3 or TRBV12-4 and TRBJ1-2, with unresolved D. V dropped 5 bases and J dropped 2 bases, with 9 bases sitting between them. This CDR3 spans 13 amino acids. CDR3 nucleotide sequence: TGTGCCAGCAGTATCTTGACAAACTATGGCTACACCTTC. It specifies CASSILTNYGYTF.

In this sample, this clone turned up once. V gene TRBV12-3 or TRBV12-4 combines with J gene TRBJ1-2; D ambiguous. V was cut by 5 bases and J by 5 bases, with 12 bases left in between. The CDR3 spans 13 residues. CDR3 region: CASSLEVRYGYTF. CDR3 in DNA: TGTGCCAGCAGTCTAGAGGTGAGGTATGGCTACACCTTC.

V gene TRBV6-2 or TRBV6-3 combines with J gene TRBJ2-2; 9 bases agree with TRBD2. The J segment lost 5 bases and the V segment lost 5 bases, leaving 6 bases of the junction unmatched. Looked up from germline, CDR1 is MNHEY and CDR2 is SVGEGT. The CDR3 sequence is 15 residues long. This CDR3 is CASSTGTSRTGELFF. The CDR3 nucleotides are TGTGCCAGCAGTACTGGGACTAGCAGGACCGGGGAGCTGTTTTTT.

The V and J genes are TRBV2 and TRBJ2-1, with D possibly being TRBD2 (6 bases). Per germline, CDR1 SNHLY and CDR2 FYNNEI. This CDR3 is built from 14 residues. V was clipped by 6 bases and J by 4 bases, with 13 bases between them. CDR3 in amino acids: CASRSGPKYNEQFF. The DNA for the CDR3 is TGTGCCAGCAGGAGCGGGCCGAAGTACAATGAGCAGTTCTTC. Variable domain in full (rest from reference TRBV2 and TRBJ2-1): EPEVTQTPSHQVTQMGQEVILRCVPISNHLYFYWYRQILGQKVEFLVSFYNNEISEKSEIFDDQFSVERPDGSNFTLKIRSTKLEDSAMYFCASRSGPKYNEQFFGPGTRLTVL.

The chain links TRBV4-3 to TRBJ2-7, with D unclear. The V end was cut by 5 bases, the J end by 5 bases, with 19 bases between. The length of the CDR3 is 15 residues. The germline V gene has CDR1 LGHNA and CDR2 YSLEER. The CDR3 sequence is CASSSRPRRWDEQYF. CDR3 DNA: TGCGCCAGCAGCTCCCGGCCCCGCCGTTGGGACGAGCAGTACTTC.

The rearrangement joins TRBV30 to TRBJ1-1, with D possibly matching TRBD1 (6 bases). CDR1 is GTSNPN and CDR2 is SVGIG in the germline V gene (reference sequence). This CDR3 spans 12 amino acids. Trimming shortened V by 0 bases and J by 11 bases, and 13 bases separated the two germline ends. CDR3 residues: CAWSVPGAGAFF. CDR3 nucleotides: TGTGCCTGGAGTGTACCAGGGGCAGGGGCTTTCTTT.